These T cell receptor beta chains were read from a single sample in a study of shared clonotypes between healthy human individuals. Clones were sequenced by immunoSEQ multiplex PCR, and TCRdb holds only the in-frame ones, with some missing. Among 400,000 to 600,000 clones listed, about 85% were seen once. Material: PBMCs. The source of these receptors is a woman aged 35 to 49 in good health. Some clones in this sample may be carry-over from other donors' samples. Both conserved end residues are part of each CDR3. The order of the fields is CDR3 DNA, CDR3 protein, clone size, V gene, D gene, J gene. The D gene is left open where the match is weak. Rows may omit the clone size; those that give it use once, few, many or a size class.

TGCAGCGTTGAAGGGCAGGGGGGGACTGAAGCTTTCTTT CSVEGQGGTEAFF - TRBV29-1 TRBD1 TRBJ1-1
TGTGCCAGCAGCGTAGTCGGCGGGGGATACAATGAGCAGTTCTTC CASSVVGGGYNEQFF - TRBV9 TRBD2 TRBJ2-1
TGTGCCCTCCGAGGGCTAGCGATCCACGAGCAGTACTTC CALRGLAIHEQYF - TRBV6-1 - TRBJ2-7
TGTGCAAGTCGCTTATCCCCCCCCAGGGTCCACGAGCAGTACTTC CASRLSPPRVHEQYF - TRBV12-2 - TRBJ2-7
TGTGCCAGCTCACCACGGCAGGGTAAGGATGGCTACACCTTC CASSPRQGKDGYTF few TRBV18 - TRBJ1-2
TGTGCCTGGAGTGTCTCCGCCAGCAAGCAGTACTTC CAWSVSASKQYF once TRBV30 - TRBJ2-7
TGTGCCAGCAGCGGGACTAGCGGGATGGTCCACAATGAGCAGTTCTTC CASSGTSGMVHNEQFF - TRBV9 TRBD2 TRBJ2-1
TGTGCCAGCAGGGGACTAGCGGGAGTCCTTCTTTACAATGAGCAGTTCTTC CASRGLAGVLLYNEQFF once TRBV2 TRBD2 TRBJ2-1
TGTGCCAGCAGCTTGGGGGGACAGGGTAAAGAGCAGTTCTTC CASSLGGQGKEQFF - TRBV5-4 TRBD1 TRBJ2-1
TGTGCCAGTAGTATGTCGCTAGATGTAAACATTCAGTACTTC CASSMSLDVNIQYF - TRBV19 - TRBJ2-4
TGCAGCGTTGCTGTCGGGACCCTTTCCTACGAGCAGTACTTC CSVAVGTLSYEQYF - TRBV29-1 - TRBJ2-7
TGTGCCAGCAGTTACCGGACAGGGTTCAGCTTCTTCTTC CASSYRTGFSFFF - TRBV7-2 TRBD1 TRBJ1-2
TGTGCCAGCGGACAGCCTAACACTGAAGCTTTCTTT CASGQPNTEAFF - TRBV7-3 - TRBJ1-1
TGTGCCAGCAGCTTGGAAACGGAGAAGACCCAGTACTTC CASSLETEKTQYF - TRBV5-4 - TRBJ2-5
TGTGCCAGCAGCAAAGAGGCGGACAGGCTCTATGGCTACACCTTC CASSKEADRLYGYTF few TRBV21-1 - TRBJ1-2
TGTGCCAGCAGCGCCCCGGGACAGGGGTTATATGGCTACACCTTC CASSAPGQGLYGYTF - TRBV21-1 - TRBJ1-2
TGTGCCAGCAGCTCCACAGGGAATCAGCCCCAGCATTTT CASSSTGNQPQHF - TRBV11-2 - TRBJ1-5
TGTGCCAGCAGTGACGACAGAAGCTCCTACAATGAGCAGTTCTTC CASSDDRSSYNEQFF - TRBV6-4 - TRBJ2-1